Each of the 16 T cell receptor beta chains below was sequenced from the same sample in a study of cytomegalovirus exposure and HLA in healthy donors (dated 2017 in TCRdb). The library was generated by the immunoSEQ multiplex PCR assay. The table comes from immuneACCESS by way of TCRdb, which keeps in-frame sequences with V and J called. Part of the clones is missing from these tables; in studies checked, under half for an unresolved V gene and the rest for unknown reasons. The sample profile shows 70,000 or so clones; over 80% of them were found once. Clones ranked in the top ten supply 3% to 3.5% of the sample. Material for sequencing was PBMCs. These TCRs come from a man in his late teens or twenties in good health and CMV-seronegative.

The chain recombines TRBV5-1 with TRBJ2-4; a weak D match, TRBD1 (5 bases). The CDR3 has 16 amino acids. Germline CDR1 and CDR2: SGHRS and YFSETQ. Trimming took 4 bases from V and 4 from J, leaving 18 bases between them. The CDR3 DNA sequence: TGCGCCAGCAGCCTACTAACCGACAGACCAAAAAACATTCAGTACTTC. It is translated as CASSLLTDRPKNIQYF.

This clone was seen more than once but under ten times. CDR3 amino acids: CAWIGPGGKNIQYF. CDR3 nucleotides: TGTGCCTGGATAGGGCCAGGGGGCAAAAACATTCAGTACTTC. This chain connects TRBV30 to TRBJ2-4; 7 bases align to TRBD1. This CDR3 region has 14 residues. Trimming at V came to 4 bases and at J to 3 bases, leaving 6 bases not matched to a gene. Germline V gene data show CDR1 as GTSNPN and CDR2 as SVGIG (reference sequence).

The rearrangement joins TRBV7-2 to TRBJ2-7; 9 bases map to TRBD2. Trimming removed 1 base from V and 9 bases from J; junction bases left unmatched: 7. The CDR3 totals 14 residues. Looked up from germline, CDR1 is SGHTA and CDR2 is FQGNSA. CDR3 bases: TGTGCCAGCAGCTTAGTAGCGGGAGACCGGGTGCAGTACTTC. Amino acid sequence: CASSLVAGDRVQYF.

The rearrangement links TRBV19 to TRBJ2-7; 7 bases are shared with TRBD1. The V gene's germline CDR1 is LNHDA and CDR2 SQIVND (reference sequence). This CDR3 has 15 residues. Trimming at V came to 6 bases and at J to 0 bases, leaving 8 bases not matched to a gene. CDR3 coding DNA: TGTGCCAGTAGCACGACAGGGACGTCCTCCTACGAGCAGTACTTC. This sequence encodes CASSTTGTSSYEQYF.

The chain employs TRBV7-2 and TRBJ2-1; TRBD2 matches 9 bases. V lost 5 bases and J lost 3; bases outside the gene matches: 5. Per germline, CDR1 SGHTA and CDR2 FQGNSA. The CDR3 runs 15 residues. CDR3 amino acids: CASSRLTSGYNEQFF. CDR3 bases: TGTGCCAGCAGCCGTCTGACTAGCGGCTACAATGAGCAGTTCTTC.

The chain recombines TRBV7-2 with TRBJ2-2; tentatively, D is TRBD1 (6 bases). Trimming took 7 bases from V and 0 from J, leaving 15 bases between them. The CDR3 is made up of 16 amino acids. Germline V CDR1 and CDR2: SGHTA, FQGNSA. The CDR3, as DNA: TGTGCCAGCACCTATGCCGGGACAACGAACACCGGGGAGCTGTTTTTT. It specifies CASTYAGTTNTGELFF.

The chain employs TRBV7-9 and TRBJ2-2; weak D call: TRBD2 (7 bases). The V gene's germline CDR1 is SEHNR and CDR2 FQNEAQ (reference sequence). The CDR3 is 15 residues long. Trimming removed 8 bases at V and 4 bases at J, with 17 bases between. The CDR3 is CASVIVGGVTGELFF. The CDR3 DNA follows: TGTGCCAGCGTAATCGTAGGGGGGGTCACCGGGGAGCTGTTTTTT.

V gene TRBV5-5 combines with J gene TRBJ2-5, with a weak D call TRBD2 (5 bases). Germline V gene data show CDR1 as SGHKS and CDR2 as YYEKEE (reference sequence). The V gene lost 6 bases and the J gene lost 5 bases, with 20 bases spanning the gap. The CDR3 extends over 15 amino acids. This CDR3 reads CASNQNWGAEETQYF. CDR3 sequence (DNA): TGTGCCAGCAACCAGAACTGGGGAGCAGAGGAGACCCAGTACTTC.

The gene calls are TRBV27 and TRBJ1-1; TRBD1 might be the D (6 bases). CDR3 length: 14 residues. Per the germline V gene, CDR1 is MNHEY and CDR2 is SMNVEV (reference sequence). The V end lost 7 bases, the J end lost 3 bases, and 15 bases lay between the germline ends. Written as DNA, the CDR3 is TGTGCCAGCAAGGATGGGGGGGGCTACACTGAAGCTTTCTTT. Amino acids: CASKDGGGYTEAFF.

This chain links TRBV4-1 with TRBJ1-2; 7 nucleotides line up with TRBD1. The germline V gene encodes CDR1 MGHRA and CDR2 YSYEKL. Losses at the gene ends were 0 bases for V and 7 bases for J; bases not matched to a gene: 14. The CDR3 is made up of 17 amino acids. CDR3 sequence: CASSQDRSSDRVIGYTF. DNA of the CDR3: TGCGCCAGCAGCCAAGATAGGTCATCTGACAGGGTGATTGGCTACACCTTC.

The chain joins TRBV5-8 to TRBJ1-3; D not certain. The germline V gene encodes CDR1 SGHTS and CDR2 YDEGEE. The CDR3 covers 14 residues. V dropped 0 bases and J dropped 0 bases, with 4 bases sitting between them. The CDR3 nucleotides read TGTGCCAGCAGCTTGGGAGTCTCTGGAAACACCATATATTTT. Translating it yields CASSLGVSGNTIYF.

The V gene is TRBV18, the J gene TRBJ2-1; D uncertain. Trimming left V 2 bases short and J 6 bases short, with 8 bases between. Germline lookup yields CDR1 KGHSH and CDR2 LQKENI. CDR3 length: 13 amino acids. The chain's CDR3 is CASSPLDVNEQFF. Written as DNA, the CDR3 is TGTGCCAGCTCACCATTAGATGTCAATGAGCAGTTCTTC.

The V and J genes are TRBV7-9 and TRBJ1-2; D remains ambiguous. Germline values: CDR1 SEHNR, CDR2 FQNEAQ (reference sequence). CDR3 size: 12 residues. V lost 5 bases and J 3 bases, leaving 7 bases between the germline ends. DNA of the CDR3: TGTGCCAGCAGCCGTGTCGACTATGGCTACACCTTC. Protein sequence: CASSRVDYGYTF.

This chain's CDR3 is CACPYSRRNYNEQFF. The CDR3 bases are TGTGCCTGCCCCTATAGTAGGCGGAACTACAATGAGCAGTTCTTC. The chain carries TRBV30 and TRBJ2-1; D remains unclear. The CDR3 length is 15 residues. V lost 6 bases, J lost 3 bases, and 18 bases lay in between. The germline V gene encodes CDR1 GTSNPN and CDR2 SVGIG (reference sequence).

This rearrangement joins TRBV4-2 to TRBJ1-4; weak D call: TRBD1 (5 bases). From germline, CDR1 is LGHNA and CDR2 YNFKEQ. The CDR3 runs to 16 residues. V was pared by 0 bases and J by 5 bases, with 13 bases between. The CDR3 spells CASSQESGHPNEKLFF. The CDR3 DNA is TGTGCCAGCAGCCAAGAATCCGGACACCCGAATGAAAAACTGTTTTTT.

The chain joins TRBV5-8 to TRBJ1-5; D is unclear. Germline CDR1 and CDR2: SGHTS and YDEGEE. The CDR3 extends over 15 amino acids. The V end lost 0 bases, the J end lost 0 bases, and 7 bases lay between the germline ends. The CDR3 sequence: CASSLGIYSNQPQHF. The CDR3 coding sequence is TGTGCCAGCAGCTTGGGCATCTATAGCAATCAGCCCCAGCATTTT.